These 7 T cell receptor beta chains share one sample of origin, sequenced in a study of beta chain features in type 1 diabetes. These TCRs' antigens remain unknown. Since all of the isolated RNA was reverse transcribed, expressed TCRB transcripts were what got sequenced. Method: immunoSEQ multiplex PCR; TCRdb's copy keeps in-frame clones and lacks some. The data contain about 240,000 clones, approximately 15% of them singletons. Overall study results and limits: TCRB CDR3s were moderately but significantly shorter in Type 1 diabetes patients in all four CD4+ subsets.

Material: naive CD4+ T cells from blood. The receptors derive from a man in his thirties or forties with type 1 diabetes.

The V call is TRBV29-1, the J call TRBJ2-1; 10 bases match TRBD2. The CDR3 has 12 residues. Germline values: CDR1 SQVTM, CDR2 ANQGSEA. V was pared by 8 bases and J by 9 bases, with 7 bases of the junction left unmatched. CDR3 in amino acids: CSQSQREGEQFF. The CDR3 coding sequence is TGCAGCCAATCCCAGCGGGAGGGTGAGCAGTTCTTC.

This clone was detected only a few times. The chain joins TRBV11-2 to TRBJ1-2, with D possibly TRBD1 on 6 matching bases. Germline assignment: CDR1 SGHAT and CDR2 FQNNGV. CDR3 length: 15 amino acids. V lost 1 base to trimming and J lost 6 bases, with 15 bases between them. The CDR3 loop reads CASSLARTGLNGYTF. CDR3 in DNA: TGTGCCAGCAGCTTAGCCAGAACAGGGTTGAATGGCTACACCTTC.

This clone occurred a few times. The chain recombines TRBV6-5 with TRBJ2-2; 8 bases fit TRBD2. Losses at the gene ends were 5 bases for V and 0 bases for J; bases not matched to a gene: 2. The CDR3 extends over 15 amino acids. Germline V gene data show CDR1 as MNHEY and CDR2 as SVGAGI. The CDR3 is CASSLAGANTGELFF. For the CDR3, the DNA is TGTGCCAGCAGTCTAGCGGGCGCGAACACCGGGGAGCTGTTTTTT.

This clone has just a few counts. The CDR3 reads CAWSTQGTEAFF. The CDR3 region has the DNA TGTGCCTGGAGTACGCAGGGAACTGAAGCTTTCTTT. J is TRBJ1-1 and V is TRBV30; D might be TRBD1 (5 bases). Germline V gene data show CDR1 as GTSNPN and CDR2 as SVGIG (reference sequence). CDR3 length: 12 residues. Trimming pared 2 bases from V and 5 bases from J, leaving 9 bases between.

V usage is TRBV7-2 and J usage is TRBJ2-5; TRBD1 matches 7 bases. The CDR3 contains 12 residues. Germline CDR1 reads SGHTA; CDR2 reads FQGNSA. Trimming cost V 5 bases and J 9 bases; bases outside gene matches: 6. CDR3 DNA: TGTGCCAGCAGCCCTTACCAGGGGGCCCAGTACTTC. It translates to CASSPYQGAQYF.

The rearrangement joins TRBV25-1 to TRBJ1-2, with D unclear. The CDR3 sequence is 14 residues long. V was clipped by 3 bases and J by 10 bases, with 18 bases between them. The V gene's germline CDR1 is MGHDK and CDR2 SYGVNS. The CDR3 DNA reads as TGTGCCAGCAGTGACCACGGACCGACGGAGGTCTACACCTTC. Its translation: CASSDHGPTEVYTF.

CDR3 loop: CASNLGGRQVHEQYF. CDR3 in DNA: TGTGCCAGCAACCTTGGTGGCCGGCAGGTCCACGAGCAGTACTTC. The J gene is TRBJ2-7, the V gene TRBV11-2; no clear D gene. V was cut by 7 bases and J by 5 bases, with 21 bases left in between. Germline V gene lookup returns CDR1 SGHAT and CDR2 FQNNGV. This CDR3 comprises 15 residues.